This T cell receptor beta chain appears in the sequencing data of a study of glioma-infiltrating T cells after dendritic cell vaccination (dated by TCRdb to 2016 to 2017). Regarding the complete study: The cohort included some 15 glioblastoma patients drawn from Phase I and II dendritic cell vaccination trials, of whom 9 were newly diagnosed and 6 had recurrent disease. Patients received autologous tumor lysate-pulsed dendritic cell vaccination between about 2003 and 2012. To make the vaccine, monocyte-derived dendritic cells were cultured for approximately 7 days with IL-4 and GM-CSF and then pulsed overnight with autologous tumor lysate. Each patient was given three intradermal dendritic cell vaccine injections, spaced two weeks apart, in the arm below the axilla. In glioblastoma patients vaccinated with dendritic cells, deep sequencing of TCR beta CDR3 regions served to measure the amount of tumor-infiltrating lymphocytes and to compare repertoires between tumor and blood. TCR sequencing metrics, including TIL content and tumor-blood repertoire overlap, were correlated with survival after dendritic cell vaccination.

About this clone: The specificity of this receptor is unknown. Base quality data are lacking; no much larger clone is found one base away.

Using the immunoSEQ assay, TCRB CDR3 regions were amplified from 2 to 2.5 micrograms of genomic DNA, or from all available DNA when less than that was on hand. The multiplex PCR relied on 60 forward primers for TCR V beta segments and 13 reverse primers for J beta segments. To estimate the number of reads per starting template, synthetic control templates were added to each sample at limiting dilution. The Illumina HiSeq System generated sequencing reads of 87 bp. As for the original processing: To remove PCR and sequencing errors, closely related sequences were merged with a nearest neighbor algorithm. TCR overlap was defined as the percentage of unique tumor TCR beta sequences that were also present in the same patient's peripheral blood. TCRdb mirrors the immuneACCESS table, restricted to in-frame sequences. Some clones are absent from its copies; in checked studies, under half trace to an unresolved V gene, and the reason for the others is unknown. Clone size and V and J calls were adopted from that table, with D and trimming inferred from the DNA. This sample gives tens of thousands of clones in total; roughly 86% of them show up just once. The ten most abundant clones make up around 10% of the sample.

Per the publication, the time point label means: after dendritic cell vaccination, including at tumor progression/relapse. Selection of patients required sufficient residual fresh-frozen tumor tissue and over two years of available survival data. None of the glioblastoma patients carried an isocitrate dehydrogenase mutation, although molecular status otherwise varied. PBMC collection took place before vaccination, two weeks after the third vaccination, and at tumor progression if progression occurred. The Qiagen DNeasy Blood extraction Kit was used to extract genomic DNA. Including the terminal cysteine and phenylalanine, the CDR3 comprises 14 residues. CDR3 DNA only is kept here, 42 bases in frame from base 1. Trimming leaves V shorter by 5 bases and J shorter by 11 bases, with the junction holding 12 bases beyond the gene matches. From the germline V gene (reference sequence), CDR1 is LNHDA and CDR2 is SQIVND.

General conclusions and limits of the study: The cohort was small and heterogeneous, few patients had complete blood and tumor sets, and even fewer had initial-recurrent tumor pairs. The TCR overlap response model with three groups was called speculative and said to need prospective validation. No direct relationship between TCR clonality and survival was found, suggesting that a diverse polyclonal response may matter. Longer time to progression and overall survival after dendritic cell vaccination were predicted by higher estimated pretreatment TIL content.

The chain couples TRBV19 to TRBJ2-1, and 7 junctional nucleotides match TRBD2. This sequence originates from a human donor with glioblastoma. Sequencing was performed on blood, taken after dendritic cell vaccination. The DNA is TGTGCCAGTAGTCCCCGACGGGGGGACGATAAGCAGTTCTTC. It translates as CASSPRRGDDKQFF.